Described below is a single TCR beta chain sequence and its context. In its sample, this clone was seen once. The antigen this receptor binds is unknown. It has no much larger one-base neighbor in the sample; base qualities were not kept. The germline V gene (reference sequence) specifies MNHEY as CDR1 and SMNVEV as CDR2. The cysteine opens and the phenylalanine closes a CDR3 of 15 amino acids. The kept DNA is CDR3 alone, 45 bases in frame from the first base. This sample is part of a study of OX40 agonist ivuxolimab in advanced cancers. Turning to the overall study: The costimulatory receptor OX40 (CD134) was targeted by ivuxolimab, a fully human IgG2 agonistic monoclonal antibody. Intravenous ivuxolimab was administered to patients every 2 weeks at six dose levels: 0.01, 0.1, 0.3, 1.5, 3 and 10 mg/kg. Among the approximately 50 dose-escalation patients, around 19 had hepatocellular carcinoma, approximately 15 melanoma, 9 renal cell carcinoma and 9 head and neck cancer. In the dose-escalation cohort, approximately 83% of patients were male, and the mean age was roughly 60 years with a range of about 20 to 90. Prior anti-PD-1, anti-PD-L1 or anti-CTLA-4 therapy was permitted, and about two fifths of dose-escalation patients had received checkpoint inhibitors. Partial responses occurred in three dose-escalation patients: two with cutaneous melanoma and one with hepatocellular carcinoma. The point of sequencing TCRbeta in the periphery was to test whether ivuxolimab changed TCR sequence diversity and drove clonal T-cell expansion. The paper describes the monotherapy dose-escalation part (N of about 52 patients) of the phase I trial of ivuxolimab. The investigation overall reported the following: After ivuxolimab, CD8+ T cells had more expanded clones than CD4+ T cells on average. Clonal expansion of both CD4+ and CD8+ blood T cells was observed from baseline to week 6 at doses 0.1 to 3.0 mg/kg. Low levels of normalized T-cell clonal expansion were also seen in some nonresponding patients. In the 0.1-3.0 mg/kg groups, partial responders had among the lowest normalized peripheral clonal expansion, particularly in CD8+ T cells. The antigen specificity of the clonally expanded peripheral T cells was not determined.

Patients with a history of autoimmune disease or receiving systemic immunosuppression were excluded from the trial. In every dose cohort, peripheral blood was drawn for TCR sequencing at baseline, cycle 4 day 1, and cycle 7 day 1. The samples were taken from a phase I, first-in-human, multicenter, open-label dose-escalation trial of ivuxolimab. The trial enrolled adults with locally advanced or metastatic head and neck squamous cell, hepatocellular, melanoma or renal cell carcinoma. CD4+ and CD8+ T cells were sorted separately from peripheral blood before TCR sequencing. Genomic DNA was isolated from the sorted cells so that the TCRbeta CDR3 region could be sequenced. TCRbeta CDR3 regions were sequenced using the immunoSEQ Assay. In its TCRdb copy, this immuneACCESS table keeps in-frame sequences only and misses some clones. Where compared with another copy, unresolved V genes explain less than half of these, and the others have no known cause. Recorded for this sample are approximately 73,000 clones; less than 90% of them occurred a single time. Around 13% of the sample rests with the top ten.

The chain joins TRBV27 to TRBJ2-5, with 9 central nucleotides matching TRBD1. The J call is in doubt because the DNA end fits TRBJ2-7 better. Sequencing was performed on CD4+ or CD8+ T cells sorted from blood, taken in a trial of the OX40 agonist ivuxolimab. The sequence was collected from an adult with an advanced solid tumor such as melanoma, head and neck, liver or kidney cancer. The nucleotides read TGTGCCAGCAGTTTCCCGGGACAGGGAGTCTACGAGCAGTACTTC. Its amino acids are CASSFPGQGVYEQYF.